The text below deals with one TCR beta chain. This record comes from a study of shared clonotypes between healthy human individuals. The method was immunoSEQ multiplex PCR; TCRdb's version includes in-frame clones alone and lacks a portion of them. The data show more than 2 million clones, 85% to 95% seen once. The sequence came from a man aged 18 to 35 in good health. Material: naive CD4+ T cells sorted from blood. The subset here: CD45RA+ positively selected.

The chain's CDR3 is CASSQASRGSEGGYTF. The CDR3, as DNA: TGCGCCAGCAGCCAAGCTAGTAGGGGCTCCGAGGGAGGCTACACCTTC. The genes are TRBV4-1 and TRBJ1-2, with TRBD1 as a possible D gene (5 bases). The CDR3 has 16 residues. Germline CDR1 reads MGHRA; CDR2 reads YSYEKL. The ends were cut back, 1 base at V and 8 bases at J, with 20 bases in the middle.